The 16 T cell receptor beta chains listed next were all sequenced from one sample in a study of blood T cell repertoires in COVID-19. Sequencing used immunoSEQ multiplex PCR; TCRdb keeps in-frame clones, though not all of them. The sample includes some 270,000 clones, approximately 84% of them seen just once. The material sequenced was PBMCs or T cells enriched from blood (not recorded which). Receptor source: a woman in her 50s who had been exposed to COVID-19.

The chain joins TRBV21-1 to TRBJ2-3; the table's TRBD2 call for D was not verified on the DNA. TRBV21-1 is flagged as a pseudogene. The CDR3 runs to 16 residues. The CDR3 sequence: CASSRRDSGGRDTQYF. In DNA form, the CDR3 reads TGTGCCAGCAGTCGGAGGGATTCCGGTGGGAGGGATACGCAGTATTTT.

Remarks on this clone: It is unclear where the CDR3 begins or ends on the DNA, so no DNA is shown, and the CDR3 is as TCRdb lists it. The CDR3 spells CASILEGNTEAFF. V gene TRBV2 combines with J gene TRBJ1-1. Germline V gene lookup returns CDR1 SNHLY and CDR2 FYNNEI. The CDR3 extends over 13 residues, inclusive of both ends.

The chain combines TRBV5-1 with TRBJ1-1; D remains unclear. Germline V gene lookup returns CDR1 SGHRS and CDR2 YFSETQ. V shed 6 bases and J shed 0 bases, with 12 bases lying between them. The CDR3 length is 14 residues. CDR3 sequence (DNA): TGCGCCAGCAATAGTAGAGGTATGAACACTGAAGCTTTCTTT. It specifies CASNSRGMNTEAFF.

This chain connects TRBV4-2 to TRBJ1-1; D remains ambiguous. The germline CDR1 and CDR2 sequences are LGHNA and YNFKEQ. Trimming took off 0 bases at V and 7 bases at J, with 15 bases between the two ends. CDR3 size: 15 residues. CDR3 amino acids: CASSQESGERIEAFF. CDR3 in DNA: TGTGCCAGCAGCCAAGAATCCGGGGAACGAATTGAAGCTTTCTTT.

The J gene is TRBJ1-3, the V gene TRBV7-2; D unclear. The CDR3 is 14 residues long. The V end lost 1 base, the J end lost 0 bases, and 4 bases lay between the germline ends. Germline V gene sequence: CDR1 SGHTA, CDR2 FQGNSA. The CDR3 sequence is CASSLGDSGNTIYF. The CDR3 DNA reads TGTGCCAGCAGCTTAGGAGACTCTGGAAACACCATATATTTT.

The chain carries TRBV9 and TRBJ1-1; a possible D gene is TRBD1 (5 bases). This CDR3 is 15 amino acids long. Per germline, CDR1 SGDLS and CDR2 YYNGEE. The V gene lost 0 bases and the J gene lost 2 bases, with 11 bases spanning the gap. CDR3 amino acids: CASSVAQGGNTEAFF. The CDR3, as DNA: TGTGCCAGCAGCGTAGCCCAGGGCGGCAACACTGAAGCTTTCTTT.

This clone was recorded a few times. The gene calls are TRBV6-2 or TRBV6-3 and TRBJ1-1; D not certain. The CDR3 is 15 residues long. Between the trimmed V and J ends, which lost 2 bases and 0 bases, there was a span of 10 bases. Germline V lookup: CDR1 MNHEY, CDR2 SVGEGT. This CDR3 is CASSYGPDMNTEAFF. The DNA of the CDR3 is TGTGCCAGCAGTTACGGTCCAGACATGAACACTGAAGCTTTCTTT.

The CDR3 bases are TGTGCCAGCAGTTTTACCTTCTCGGGGACCTATAATTCACCCCTCCACTTT. Translated, it gives CASSFTFSGTYNSPLHF. The chain employs TRBV27 and TRBJ1-6; D remains ambiguous. The V end lost 3 bases, the J end lost 2 bases, and 14 bases lay between the germline ends. The CDR3 extends over 17 amino acids. The germline V gene encodes CDR1 MNHEY and CDR2 SMNVEV (reference sequence).

This rearrangement joins TRBV7-9 to TRBJ2-3; the D gene is possibly TRBD2 (7 bases). This CDR3 spans 14 amino acids. V was trimmed by 4 bases and J by 6 bases, leaving 14 bases between them. Looked up from germline, CDR1 is SEHNR and CDR2 is FQNEAQ (reference sequence). CDR3 sequence: CASSSLGGDDTQYF. CDR3 bases: TGTGCCAGCAGCTCCCTAGGGGGGGACGATACGCAGTATTTT.

This sequence joins TRBV6-4 and TRBJ1-6, with TRBD1 matching over 7 bases. J lost 10 bases, V lost 5 bases, and 11 bases had no gene match. Germline V lookup: CDR1 MRHNA, CDR2 SNTAGT. CDR3 length: 15 amino acids. The CDR3, as DNA: TGTGCCAGCAGTTCCCTCCCCGCAGGGGGATCACCCCTCCACTTT. This translates into CASSSLPAGGSPLHF.

The gene calls are TRBV1 and TRBJ2-3; the table calls TRBD2, which could not be checked here. TRBV1 is a known pseudogene. The CDR3 has 17 amino acids. CDR3 residues: CTSSQQLAGGPTDTQYF. In DNA, the CDR3 is TGCACCAGCAGCCAGCAACTAGCGGGGGGCCCCACAGATACGCAGTATTTT.

CDR3 protein: CASSWDNQEKLFF. For the CDR3, the DNA is TGTGCCAGCAGCTGGGACAACCAAGAAAAACTGTTTTTT. This chain uses TRBV5-8 with TRBJ1-4; D is perhaps TRBD1 (6 bases). V lost 3 bases and J 8 bases, leaving 11 bases between the germline ends. The CDR3 is 13 residues long. The germline V gene has CDR1 SGHTS and CDR2 YDEGEE.

This sequence joins TRBV19 and TRBJ1-1, with TRBD1 as a possible D gene (5 bases). CDR1 is LNHDA and CDR2 is SQIVND in the germline V gene (reference sequence). CDR3 size: 14 residues. Trimming stripped 3 bases from V and 10 bases from J, with 18 bases between. The CDR3: CASSMGGTSPGAFF. The DNA for the CDR3 is TGTGCCAGTAGTATGGGGGGGACTTCTCCTGGAGCTTTCTTT.

The chain is built from TRBV5-6 and TRBJ1-2, with D perhaps TRBD1 (6 bases). This CDR3 is built from 15 residues. Germline CDR1 SGHDT, CDR2 YYEEEE. V lost 5 bases to trimming and J lost 1 base, with 15 bases between them. CDR3 sequence: CASRKQGEINYGYTF. The CDR3 DNA reads TGTGCCAGCAGAAAACAGGGAGAGATTAACTATGGCTACACCTTC.

On this clone itself: One junction end disagrees with the germline gene, perhaps due to a read error. The rearrangement uses TRBV19 and TRBJ2-1; D is perhaps TRBD2 (6 bases). The length of the CDR3 is 15 residues. Germline V gene sequence: CDR1 LNHDA, CDR2 SQIVND (reference sequence). In nucleotides, the CDR3 is TGTGCCAGTAGTCCCGGGGGAGGATCCTACAATAAGCAGTTCTTC. Translating it yields CASSPGGGSYNKQFF.

The chain combines TRBV27 with TRBJ1-5; D gene unclear. Germline lookup yields CDR1 MNHEY and CDR2 SMNVEV (reference sequence). The CDR3 contains 13 residues. V was clipped by 3 bases and J by 5 bases, with 8 bases between them. The CDR3 sequence: CASSLREDQPQHF. The CDR3 nucleotides are TGTGCCAGCAGTTTGAGGGAGGATCAGCCCCAGCATTTT.